The 25 T cell receptor beta chains given below trace back to one sample, sequenced in a study of post-analysis software for immune sequencing data. cDNA libraries for TCR beta contained unique molecular identifiers. TCRdb fed the PCR reads into MiXCR, producing one record per CDR3 protein. The sample holds about 500,000 distinct CDR3 sequences; 45% are singletons and the top ten take 9.5% to 13%. Study-wide results and caveats: Relative to controls, patients had about 5 TRBV segments at higher frequency, with TRBV5-6, TRBV5-1 and TRBV20-1 among these.

Their antigen targets remain unknown. The source material was blood. Receptors originate from a girl aged 5 to 17 with multiple sclerosis.

The chain links TRBV6-2 or TRBV6-3 to TRBJ2-7; 7 nucleotides match TRBD2. This CDR3 comprises 12 residues. Trimming took 8 bases from V and 3 from J; bases not matched to a gene: 4. Looked up from germline, CDR1 is MNHEY and CDR2 is SVGEGT. CDR3 in amino acids: CASGRVVYEQYF. The CDR3 DNA reads TGTGCCAGCGGGAGGGTGGTCTACGAGCAGTACTTC.

The V call is TRBV29-1, the J call TRBJ2-1, with unresolved D. The V and J ends lost 2 bases and 4 bases respectively, with 15 bases between them. Per germline, CDR1 SQVTM and CDR2 ANQGSEA. This CDR3 is built from 15 residues. CDR3 amino acids: CSVEIYAGQYNEQFF. CDR3 DNA: TGCAGCGTTGAAATATACGCCGGGCAATACAATGAGCAGTTCTTC.

The table lists this clonotype with a few counts. This chain connects TRBV7-2 to TRBJ1-5; D gene uncertain. The V end was cut by 5 bases, the J end by 5 bases, with 10 bases between. Germline values: CDR1 SGHTA, CDR2 FQGNSA. This CDR3 is 13 amino acids long. The CDR3 nucleotides read TGTGCCAGCAGCCCGTTGCTGGATCAGCCCCAGCATTTT. This gives the protein CASSPLLDQPQHF.

This chain joins TRBV5-1 and TRBJ1-1, with D unresolved. This CDR3 is 16 amino acids long. CDR1 is SGHRS, CDR2 YFSETQ, per germline. The V gene lost 8 bases and the J gene lost 2 bases, with 22 bases spanning the gap. This chain's CDR3 is CASSSRSRPGNTEAFF. The CDR3 DNA reads as TGCGCCAGTAGCAGCCGGTCCAGGCCTGGAAACACTGAAGCTTTCTTT.

The V and J genes are TRBV7-8 and TRBJ2-2; maybe TRBD1 (6 bases). The germline CDR1 and CDR2 sequences are SGHVS and FQNEAQ. V lost 9 bases and J lost 3, with 11 bases in between. The CDR3 contains 13 residues. This CDR3 is CARQDSYTGELFF. In DNA, the CDR3 is TGTGCCAGACAGGACAGCTACACCGGGGAGCTGTTTTTT.

The V and J genes are TRBV11-2 and TRBJ2-3; TRBD2 agrees at 9 bases. Per the germline V gene, CDR1 is SGHAT and CDR2 is FQNNGV. The CDR3 is 14 residues long. Trimming removed 1 base from V and 5 bases from J; junction bases left unmatched: 1. For the CDR3, the DNA is TGTGCCAGCAGCTTAGGCGGGAGGGAAGATACGCAGTATTTT. This translates into CASSLGGREDTQYF.

DNA for the CDR3: TGTGCCAGCAGTTACATTAATAAACTAGCGGGAGATGAGCAGTTCTTC. It is translated as CASSYINKLAGDEQFF. The rearrangement uses TRBV6-2 or TRBV6-3 and TRBJ2-1; 11 bases agree with TRBD2. The CDR3 length is 16 residues. V gave up 2 bases and J gave up 8 bases; unmatched junction bases: 8. The germline CDR1 and CDR2 sequences are MNHEY and SVGEGT.

This clonotype has more than one count but fewer than ten. The rearrangement links TRBV28 to TRBJ2-7, with D possibly being TRBD2 (5 bases). The V end was cut by 6 bases, the J end by 2 bases, with 17 bases between. The CDR3 is 15 amino acids. CDR1 and CDR2 from the germline V gene are MDHEN and SYDVKM. Here the CDR3 DNA reads TGTGCCAGCAGGCACGTGAGGGTGAACGCCTACGAGCAGTACTTC. It yields the protein CASRHVRVNAYEQYF.

As to this clonotype: A read error may produce the germline difference seen at one junction end. The rearrangement joins TRBV9 to TRBJ2-7; D is unresolved. The germline V gene encodes CDR1 SGDLS and CDR2 YYNGEE. The CDR3 is made up of 14 amino acids. The CDR3 DNA is TGTGCCAACAGCGTAGATCCTGGAAACTACGAGCAGTACTTC. Translated, it gives CANSVDPGNYEQYF.

CDR3 residues: CASSSPPDGSTEAFF. The CDR3 DNA follows: TGTGCCAGCAGTTCCCCCCCTGACGGGAGTACTGAAGCTTTCTTT. The chain employs TRBV12-3 or TRBV12-4 and TRBJ1-1; D ambiguous. V was cut by 4 bases and J by 5 bases, with 17 bases left in between. The CDR3 is 15 residues long.

This clonotype was observed a few times. The chain employs TRBV27 and TRBJ1-5, with D perhaps matching TRBD1 (5 bases). The CDR3 has 13 residues. CDR1 is MNHEY, CDR2 SMNVEV, per germline (reference sequence). V shed 2 bases and J shed 6 bases, with 8 bases lying between them. In DNA, the CDR3 is TGTGCCAGCAGTTTAGGGGCGGGTCAGCCCCAGCATTTT. Its protein is CASSLGAGQPQHF.

The rearrangement joins TRBV4-1 to TRBJ2-1, with 10 bases matching TRBD2. The CDR3 spans 17 residues. Trimming took 4 bases from V and 0 from J; bases not matched to a gene: 6. Germline CDR1 reads MGHRA; CDR2 reads YSYEKL. This CDR3 is CASSPEASGSSYNEQFF. The DNA of the CDR3 is TGCGCCAGCAGCCCCGAGGCTAGCGGGAGCTCCTACAATGAGCAGTTCTTC.

The CDR3 DNA reads TGTGCCAGCAGCTCAGCAAGGGGGAATCAGCCCCAGCATTTT. Translating gives CASSSARGNQPQHF. The rearrangement uses TRBV7-9 and TRBJ1-5, with D perhaps TRBD1 (6 bases). Germline lookup yields CDR1 SEHNR and CDR2 FQNEAQ (reference sequence). The CDR3 is 14 residues long. With 4 bases removed from V and 4 bases from J, the gap between germline ends came to 11 bases.

The table lists this clonotype with a few counts. A read error may account for a junction end that differs from germline. The V call is TRBV3-1, the J call TRBJ2-7; TRBD2 matches 8 bases. The CDR3 sequence is 16 residues long. Germline lookup yields CDR1 LGHDT and CDR2 YNNKEL (reference sequence). CDR3 DNA sequence: TGTGCCAGCAGCCAAGATTCACTAGCGGAGTCCTACGGGCAGTACTTC. This encodes CASSQDSLAESYGQYF.

This clonotype was found a few times. V usage is TRBV5-5 and J usage is TRBJ2-3; D is unresolved. V was cut by 0 bases and J by 2 bases, with 7 bases left in between. This CDR3 is built from 14 residues. Germline values: CDR1 SGHKS, CDR2 YYEKEE (reference sequence). The CDR3 protein is CASSLVRVTDTQYF. The CDR3 DNA reads as TGTGCCAGCAGCTTGGTTCGGGTCACAGATACGCAGTATTTT.

In its sample, this clonotype was seen a few times. The rearrangement links TRBV15 to TRBJ2-7; TRBD1 matches 8 bases. The germline V gene encodes CDR1 LNHNV and CDR2 YYDKDF (reference sequence). This CDR3 is 18 amino acids long. The ends lost 6 bases at V and 0 bases at J; junction bases unmatched: 16. The CDR3 loop reads CATSPTDRGFKSSYEQYF. The CDR3 coding sequence is TGTGCCACCAGTCCTACCGACAGGGGTTTTAAGAGCTCCTACGAGCAGTACTTC. Full variable domain (remainder filled in from reference TRBV15 and TRBJ2-7): DAMVIQNPRYQVTQFGKPVTLSCSQTLNHNVMYWYQQKSSQAPKLLFHYYDKDFNNEADTPDNFQSRRPNTSFCFLDIRSPGLGDTAMYLCATSPTDRGFKSSYEQYFGPGTRLTVT.

V usage is TRBV14 and J usage is TRBJ2-5; TRBD2 aligns across 7 bases. The end of the DNA fits TRBJ2-7 better, so the J call may be wrong. The CDR3 consists of 14 residues. Looked up from germline, CDR1 is SGHDN and CDR2 is FVKESK. The CDR3 sequence is CASSQAWEGLEQYF. Written as DNA, the CDR3 is TGTGCCAGCAGCCAGGCGTGGGAGGGCCTCGAGCAGTACTTC.

This CDR3 reads CASTHPGAGNQPQHF. CDR3 DNA sequence: TGTGCCAGCACCCATCCGGGCGCAGGCAATCAGCCCCAGCATTTT. V is TRBV6-2 or TRBV6-3 and J is TRBJ1-5; D uncertain. This CDR3 has 15 residues. V was trimmed by 7 bases and J by 2 bases, leaving 15 bases between them. Germline loops: CDR1 MNHEY, CDR2 SVGEGT.

This chain's CDR3 is CASSSHSGSTDTQYF. The CDR3 DNA sequence: TGTGCCAGTAGTAGCCATAGCGGGAGCACAGATACGCAGTATTTT. V is TRBV19 and J is TRBJ2-3; TRBD2 aligns across 7 bases. There are 15 residues in the CDR3. Germline V gene lookup returns CDR1 LNHDA and CDR2 SQIVND (reference sequence). Trimming removed 4 bases from V and 0 bases from J; junction bases left unmatched: 4.

With regard to this clonotype: Given a much more abundant clone one base away, this may be a read error. The chain couples TRBV5-1 to TRBJ2-1; no reliable D call. This CDR3 has 11 residues. Germline values: CDR1 SGHRS, CDR2 YFSETQ. The V end was cut by 4 bases, the J end by 8 bases, with 7 bases between. The CDR3 nucleotides are TGCGCCAGCAGCCTCGATCATGAGCAGTTCTTC. Residues: CASSLDHEQFF.

The rearrangement joins TRBV20-1 to TRBJ2-1; TRBD1 matches 9 bases. The CDR3 sequence is 15 residues long. CDR1 and CDR2 (germline): DFQATT, SNEGSKA (reference sequence). V shed 0 bases, J shed 5 bases, and the junction held 5 bases outside the gene matches. CDR3 region: CSARDGGQGDNEQFF. CDR3 nucleotides: TGCAGTGCTAGAGATGGGGGACAGGGTGACAATGAGCAGTTCTTC.

In DNA, the CDR3 is TGTGCCAGCAGCGACCCCAGGGGAGGGGATACGCAGTATTTT. It codes for CASSDPRGGDTQYF. The chain combines TRBV7-2 with TRBJ2-3; the D gene is possibly TRBD2 (7 bases). CDR1 is SGHTA, CDR2 FQGNSA, per germline. CDR3 length equals 14 residues. V was cut by 5 bases and J by 6 bases, with 15 bases left in between.

The gene calls are TRBV5-1 and TRBJ2-1; no clear D. The CDR3 sequence is 15 residues long. Germline V CDR1 and CDR2: SGHRS, YFSETQ. V gave up 0 bases and J gave up 0 bases, with 7 bases separating them. CDR3 nucleotides: TGCGCCAGCAGCTTGGAACTTATCTCCTACAATGAGCAGTTCTTC. Translation: CASSLELISYNEQFF.

In this sample, this clonotype turned up a few times. The chain joins TRBV20-1 to TRBJ2-3; 11 nucleotides agree with TRBD2. CDR3 size: 13 residues. The V gene's germline CDR1 is DFQATT and CDR2 SNEGSKA (reference sequence). CDR3 nucleotides: TGCAGACTAGCGGGAGTAAGCACAGATACGCAGTATTTT. Protein sequence: CRLAGVSTDTQYF.

The rearrangement joins TRBV3-1 to TRBJ2-1; TRBD2 matches 14 bases. CDR3 length: 17 amino acids. The germline V gene has CDR1 LGHDT and CDR2 YNNKEL (reference sequence). V lost 3 bases to trimming and J lost 6 bases; unmatched junction nucleotides: 7. CDR3 bases: TGTGCCAGCAGCCAGACTAGCGGGAGGGCGTCTGGCAATGAGCAGTTCTTC. Translated: CASSQTSGRASGNEQFF.